Listed below are T cell receptor beta chains from one sample, sequenced in a study of vaccination and CD4 T cells after COVID-19. TCRdb recomputed calls from the PCR reads with MiXCR, one row per CDR3 protein. The data show about 20,000 distinct CDR3 sequences, around half seen once. No antigen has been identified for these receptors. This specimen consisted of CD4+ T cells from blood, cultured in vitro, obtained before SARS-CoV-2 vaccination. The receptors were gathered from a human donor who had recovered from COVID-19. Each CDR3 is given with its conserved first and last residue. D genes are given only for firm matches. Expanded clones get a size class; other rows say once, few or many, or leave the size out.

>.|TRBV6-2/TRBV6-3|TRBJ2-3|.
CASSPGTYTQYF
TGTGCCAGCAGTCCCGGGACTTATACGCAGTATTTT
>few|TRBV6-1|TRBJ2-3|.
CASFYGSGATDTQYF
TGTGCCAGCTTCTACGGTAGCGGAGCCACGGATACGCAGTATTTT
>.|TRBV20-1|TRBJ2-2|TRBD1
CSARDRGQSNTGELFF
TGCAGTGCTAGAGATAGGGGACAGTCGAACACCGGGGAGCTGTTTTTT
>.|TRBV24-1|TRBJ2-3|TRBD1
CATSDSLGDRAGTDTQYF
TGTGCCACCAGTGATTCCCTCGGGGACAGGGCGGGCACAGATACGCAGTATTTT
>.|TRBV29-1|TRBJ2-5|TRBD1
CSVVRRGRMETQYF
TGCAGCGTTGTTCGCAGGGGGCGTATGGAGACCCAGTACTTC
>.|TRBV5-1|TRBJ1-1|TRBD1
CASREWRGRGRAEAFF
TGCGCCAGCAGAGAATGGAGGGGGCGGGGGAGGGCTGAAGCTTTCTTT
>.|TRBV4-1|TRBJ2-3|TRBD2
CASSQDPGLAGVDTQYF
TGCGCCAGCAGCCAAGATCCGGGACTAGCGGGAGTAGATACGCAGTATTTT
>.|TRBV6-1|TRBJ1-1|TRBD1
CASRPHRGLTEAFF
TGTGCCAGCAGACCTCACAGGGGCTTGACTGAAGCTTTCTTT
>.|TRBV12-3/TRBV12-4|TRBJ2-7|.
CASSRSRVGYEQYF
TGTGCCAGCAGCCGGTCTAGAGTTGGGTACGAGCAGTACTTC
>.|TRBV28|TRBJ2-7|TRBD2
CASSPGLASSYEQYF
TGTGCCAGCAGTCCCGGACTAGCGAGCTCCTACGAGCAGTACTTC
>.|TRBV20-1|TRBJ2-1|TRBD2
CSAQIRGGTSDYNEQFF
TGCAGTGCTCAGATAAGAGGTGGGACTAGCGACTACAATGAGCAGTTCTTC
>few|TRBV20-1|TRBJ1-2|TRBD1
CSAREGTAYGYTF
TGCAGTGCTAGAGAGGGGACAGCGTATGGCTACACCTTC
>few|TRBV7-8|TRBJ1-2|.
CASSLMDAYGYTF
TGTGCCAGCAGCTTAATGGACGCGTATGGCTACACCTTC
>.|TRBV6-5|TRBJ2-5|TRBD2
CASSWVAGEGETQYF
TGTGCCAGCAGTTGGGTAGCGGGAGAGGGGGAGACCCAGTACTTC
>once|TRBV28|TRBJ2-3|TRBD2
CASNGLAANTDTQYF
TGTGCCAGCAATGGACTAGCGGCTAACACAGATACGCAGTATTTT
>.|TRBV7-9|TRBJ2-2|.
CASSLVALATGELFF
TGTGCCAGCAGCTTAGTAGCACTAGCCACCGGGGAGCTGTTTTTT
>.|TRBV5-1|TRBJ2-5|.
CASSLATGQETQYF
TGCGCCAGCAGCCTGGCAACAGGCCAAGAGACCCAGTACTTC
>.|TRBV27|TRBJ1-2|.
CASSFDENTLKGYTF
TGTGCCAGCAGTTTCGATGAGAACACATTAAAGGGCTACACCTTC
>.|TRBV6-1|TRBJ1-2|TRBD1
CASRGTGYGYTF
TGTGCCAGCAGGGGGACAGGCTATGGCTACACCTTC
>.|TRBV7-3|TRBJ1-6|.
CASSLMPINSPLHF
TGTGCCAGCAGCTTAATGCCTATAAATTCACCCCTCCACTTT
>.|TRBV20-1|TRBJ1-2|.
CSAETDRDGYTF
TGCAGTGCGGAAACGGACAGAGACGGCTACACCTTC
>.|TRBV20-1|TRBJ1-3|.
CSARGAFGNTIYF
TGCAGTGCTAGGGGGGCATTCGGAAACACCATATATTTT